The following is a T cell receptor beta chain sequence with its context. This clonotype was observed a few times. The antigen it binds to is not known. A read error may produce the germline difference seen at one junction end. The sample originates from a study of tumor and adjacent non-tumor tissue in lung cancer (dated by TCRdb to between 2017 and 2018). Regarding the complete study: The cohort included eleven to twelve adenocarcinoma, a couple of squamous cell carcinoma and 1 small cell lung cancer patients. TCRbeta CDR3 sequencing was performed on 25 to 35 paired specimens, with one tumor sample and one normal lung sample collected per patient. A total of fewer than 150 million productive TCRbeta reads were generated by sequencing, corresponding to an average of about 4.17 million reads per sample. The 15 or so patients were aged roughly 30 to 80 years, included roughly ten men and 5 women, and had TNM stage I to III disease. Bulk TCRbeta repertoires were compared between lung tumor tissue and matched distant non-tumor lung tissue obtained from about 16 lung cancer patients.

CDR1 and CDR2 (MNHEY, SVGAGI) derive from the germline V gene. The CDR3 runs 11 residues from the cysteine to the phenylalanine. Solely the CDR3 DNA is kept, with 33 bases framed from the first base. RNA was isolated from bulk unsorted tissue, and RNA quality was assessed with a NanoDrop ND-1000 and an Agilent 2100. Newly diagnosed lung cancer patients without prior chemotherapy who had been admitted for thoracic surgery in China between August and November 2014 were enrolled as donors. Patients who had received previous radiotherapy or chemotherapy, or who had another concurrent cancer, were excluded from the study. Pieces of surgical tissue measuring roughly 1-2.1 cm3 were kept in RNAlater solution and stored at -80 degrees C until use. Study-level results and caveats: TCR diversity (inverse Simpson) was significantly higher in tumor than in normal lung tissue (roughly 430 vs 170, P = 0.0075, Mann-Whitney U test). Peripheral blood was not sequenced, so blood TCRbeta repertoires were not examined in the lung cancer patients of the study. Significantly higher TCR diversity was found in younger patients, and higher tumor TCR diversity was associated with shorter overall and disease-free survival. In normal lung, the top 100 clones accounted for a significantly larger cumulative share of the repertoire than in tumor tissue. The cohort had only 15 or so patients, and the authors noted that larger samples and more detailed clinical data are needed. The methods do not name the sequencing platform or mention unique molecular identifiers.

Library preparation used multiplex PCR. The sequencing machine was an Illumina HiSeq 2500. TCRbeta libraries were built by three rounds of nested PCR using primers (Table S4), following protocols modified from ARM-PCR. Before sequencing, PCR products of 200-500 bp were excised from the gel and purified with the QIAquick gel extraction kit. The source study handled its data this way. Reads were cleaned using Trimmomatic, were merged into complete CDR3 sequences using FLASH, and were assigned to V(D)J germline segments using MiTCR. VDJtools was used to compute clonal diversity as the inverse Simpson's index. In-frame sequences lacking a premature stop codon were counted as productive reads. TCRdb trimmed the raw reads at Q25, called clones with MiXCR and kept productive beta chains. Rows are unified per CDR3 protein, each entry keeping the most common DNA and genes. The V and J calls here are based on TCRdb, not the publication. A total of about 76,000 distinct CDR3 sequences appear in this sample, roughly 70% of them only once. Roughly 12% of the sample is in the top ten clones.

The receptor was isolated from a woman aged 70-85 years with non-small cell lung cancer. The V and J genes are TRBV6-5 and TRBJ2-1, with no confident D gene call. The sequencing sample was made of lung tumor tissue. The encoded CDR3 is CVSSYMGEQLF. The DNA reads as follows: TGTGTCAGCAGTTACATGGGTGAGCAGCTCTTC.